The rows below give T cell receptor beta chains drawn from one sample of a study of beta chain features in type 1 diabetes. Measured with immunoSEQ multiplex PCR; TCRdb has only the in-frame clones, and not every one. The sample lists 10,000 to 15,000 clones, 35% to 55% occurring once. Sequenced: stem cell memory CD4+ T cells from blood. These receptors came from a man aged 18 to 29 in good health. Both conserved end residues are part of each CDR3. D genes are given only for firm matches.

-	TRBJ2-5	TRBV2	CASRRDIQETQYF
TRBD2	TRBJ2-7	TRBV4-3	CASSNPAGNSYEQYF
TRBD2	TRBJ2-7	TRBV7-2	CASSSAGTSVAVHEQYF
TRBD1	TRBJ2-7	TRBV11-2	CASSSDRFYEQYF
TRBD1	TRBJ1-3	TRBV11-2	CASSPPGTVSGNTIYF
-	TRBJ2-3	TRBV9	CASSVDGTTDTQYF
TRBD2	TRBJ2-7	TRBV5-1	CASSVGLAGIDEQYF
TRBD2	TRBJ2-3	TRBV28	CASSYSGAGADTQYF
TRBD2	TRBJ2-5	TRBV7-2	CASSLDPSGKTQYF
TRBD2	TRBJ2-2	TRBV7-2	CASSPRERGGAGELFF
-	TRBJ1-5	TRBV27	CASSPNRNQPQHF
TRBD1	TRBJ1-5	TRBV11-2	CASSGDRNQPQHF
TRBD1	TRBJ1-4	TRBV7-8	CASSRDRTNEKLFF
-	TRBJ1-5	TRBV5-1	CASSPYLPTNGEYQPQHF
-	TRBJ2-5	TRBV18	CASSRRDNQETQYF
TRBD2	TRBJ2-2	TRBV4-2	CASRNIAGGPGFPGELFF
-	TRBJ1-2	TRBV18	CASSPARDSTGYTF
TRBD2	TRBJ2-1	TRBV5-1	CASSRLAGGSNEQFF
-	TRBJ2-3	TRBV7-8	CASSPRGSTDTQYF
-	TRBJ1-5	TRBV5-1	CASSFSGGGQPQHF
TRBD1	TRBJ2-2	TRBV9	CASSSVTGTGITGELFF
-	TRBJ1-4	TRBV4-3	CASSQDYGEEKLFF
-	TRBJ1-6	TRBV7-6	CASSEGRPSYNSPLHF
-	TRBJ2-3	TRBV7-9	CASSLAGTLTDTQYF
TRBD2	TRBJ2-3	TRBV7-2	CASSFFAGESTDTQYF
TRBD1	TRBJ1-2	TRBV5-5	CASSLPGQGVSGYTF
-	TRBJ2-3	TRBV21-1	CASSKAERPRELATDTDTQYF
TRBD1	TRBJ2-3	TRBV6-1	CASSVRQGQLQYF
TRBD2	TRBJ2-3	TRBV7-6	CASSPARTSGGDTQYF
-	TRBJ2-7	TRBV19	CATKAGHTSYEQYF
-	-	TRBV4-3	CASSQEVRLYEQYF
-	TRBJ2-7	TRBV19	CASSTKTSYEQYF
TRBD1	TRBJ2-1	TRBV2	CASSEGRGLLSYNEQFF
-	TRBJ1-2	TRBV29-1	CSVEGRPQVHGYTF
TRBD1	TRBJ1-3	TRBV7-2	CASSRGTGVGNTIYF
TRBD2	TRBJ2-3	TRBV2	CASKRAGGSGDTQYF
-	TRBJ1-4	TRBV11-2	CASSLEGRTNEKLFF
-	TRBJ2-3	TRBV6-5	CASSPMGGDTQYF
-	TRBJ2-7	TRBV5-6	CASGGQSYEQYF
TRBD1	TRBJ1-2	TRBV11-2	CASSSGTGGSGYTF
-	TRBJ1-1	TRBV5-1	CASSQDQQGSITTGAFF
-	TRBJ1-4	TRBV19	CASSPQIGKLFF
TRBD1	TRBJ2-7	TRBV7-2	CASSLQGAGEQYF
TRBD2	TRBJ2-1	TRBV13	CASSPYSGRDNEQFF
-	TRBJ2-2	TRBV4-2	CASSQEVLATLTGELFF
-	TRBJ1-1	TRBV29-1	CSGTGTAVTEAFF
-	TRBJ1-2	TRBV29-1	CSVEGGHNYGYTF
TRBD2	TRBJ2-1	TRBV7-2	CASSSSGSGGPNEQFF
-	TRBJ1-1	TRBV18	CASSPTGQNEAFF